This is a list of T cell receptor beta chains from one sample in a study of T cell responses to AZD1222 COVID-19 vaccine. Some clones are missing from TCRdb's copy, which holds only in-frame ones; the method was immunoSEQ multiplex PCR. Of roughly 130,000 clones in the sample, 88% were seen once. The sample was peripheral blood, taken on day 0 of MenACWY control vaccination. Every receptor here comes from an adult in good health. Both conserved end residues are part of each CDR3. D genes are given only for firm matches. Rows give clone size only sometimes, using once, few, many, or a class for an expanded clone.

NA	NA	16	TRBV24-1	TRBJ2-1	TGTGCCACCAGTGATTTCGGGGGGCGAAGGTTCAATGAGCAGTTCTTC	CATSDFGGRRFNEQFF
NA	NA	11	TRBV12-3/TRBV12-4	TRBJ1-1	TGTGCCAGCAGTCGGGACACGGAAGCTTTCTTT	CASSRDTEAFF
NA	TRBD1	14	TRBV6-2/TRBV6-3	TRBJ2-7	TGTGCCAGCAGTTTCTGGACAGGGGGCAACGAGCAGTACTTC	CASSFWTGGNEQYF
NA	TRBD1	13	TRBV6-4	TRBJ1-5	TGTGCCAGCGGGAGGGACAGGCGGTCGCCCCAGCATTTT	CASGRDRRSPQHF
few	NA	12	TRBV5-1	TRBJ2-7	TGCGCCAGCATCGGACAGTCGCGCGAGCAGTACTTC	CASIGQSREQYF
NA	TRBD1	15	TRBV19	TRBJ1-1	TGTGCCAGTAGAGGGACAGGCAAAATGAACACTGAAGCTTTCTTT	CASRGTGKMNTEAFF
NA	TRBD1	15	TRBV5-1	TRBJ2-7	TGCGCCAGCAGCTTGGACCTGGGACAGCTCTACGAGCAGTACTTC	CASSLDLGQLYEQYF
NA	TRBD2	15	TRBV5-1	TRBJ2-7	TGCGCCAGCAGCTACGTACCGGGAGGGGCGAGCGAGCAGTACTTC	CASSYVPGGASEQYF
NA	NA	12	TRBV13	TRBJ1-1	TGTGCCAGCAGCTTAGTTAAAAACGGGGCTTTCTTT	CASSLVKNGAFF
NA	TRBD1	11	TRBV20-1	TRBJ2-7	TGCAGTGCTAAGACAGGGTTCGAGCAGTACTTC	CSAKTGFEQYF